Shown below are 6 T cell receptor beta chains from a single sample sequenced in a study of shared clonotypes between healthy human individuals. Method: immunoSEQ multiplex PCR; TCRdb's copy keeps in-frame clones and lacks some. The sample contains under 2.5 million clones, around 93% of which appear only once. Material for sequencing was naive CD4+ T cells from PBMCs. Regarding subset: CD45RA+ positively selected. The receptors were gathered from a man between 18 and 29 years old in good health. Some clones in this sample may be carry-over from other donors' samples.

The chain is built from TRBV6-6 and TRBJ1-4; D gene uncertain. The length of the CDR3 is 13 residues. Looked up from germline, CDR1 is MNHNY and CDR2 is SVGAGI (reference sequence). V shed 6 bases and J shed 3 bases, with 8 bases lying between them. The CDR3 nucleotides are TGTGCCAGCAGACCAAGCCCTAATGAAAAACTGTTTTTT. This encodes CASRPSPNEKLFF.

V usage is TRBV6-5 and J usage is TRBJ2-5, with D possibly TRBD1 on 6 matching bases. V was shortened by 5 bases and J by 5 bases, with 15 bases between the two germline ends. The CDR3 is made up of 14 amino acids. Germline V gene sequence: CDR1 MNHEY, CDR2 SVGAGI. The CDR3 DNA reads as TGTGCCAGCAGTAACCCTCAGGGGACGGAGACCCAGTACTTC. Amino acids: CASSNPQGTETQYF.

The V call is TRBV7-2, the J call TRBJ1-1, with D possibly matching TRBD1 (5 bases). CDR1 is SGHTA and CDR2 is FQGNSA in the germline V gene. V lost 0 bases and J 2 bases, leaving 10 bases between the germline ends. This CDR3 is 15 amino acids long. This chain's CDR3 is CASSLAAGTNTEAFF. DNA for the CDR3: TGTGCCAGCAGCTTAGCGGCAGGGACCAACACTGAAGCTTTCTTT.

This chain links TRBV18 with TRBJ1-1, with TRBD1 identical over 7 bases. Looked up from germline, CDR1 is KGHSH and CDR2 is LQKENI. Losses at the gene ends were 4 bases for V and 3 bases for J; bases not matched to a gene: 8. The CDR3 has 15 amino acids. The CDR3 region has the DNA TGTGCCAGCTCACGAGGGACAGTTCGTGACACTGAAGCTTTCTTT. This translates into CASSRGTVRDTEAFF.

This chain connects TRBV7-6 to TRBJ2-7; 15 bases align to TRBD2. Germline CDR1 reads SGHVS; CDR2 reads FNYEAQ. V shed 5 bases and J 7 bases; nucleotides not matched to a gene: 9. The CDR3 length is 16 residues. The CDR3 protein is CASSPGLAGGPLEQYF. DNA of the CDR3: TGTGCCAGCAGCCCTGGACTAGCGGGAGGGCCGTTGGAGCAGTACTTC.

The chain employs TRBV5-5 and TRBJ1-2, with unresolved D. Trimming removed 10 bases at V and 4 bases at J, with 29 bases between. The CDR3 spans 17 residues. Per germline, CDR1 SGHKS and CDR2 YYEKEE (reference sequence). CDR3 nucleotides: TGTGCCTGTCAATCGACGGCCTCCGGGTCCCACTTCTATGGCTACACCTTC. Translation gives CACQSTASGSHFYGYTF. Looking up the rest from reference TRBV5-5 and TRBJ1-2 gives the full variable domain: DAGVTQSPTHLIKTRGQQVTLRCSPISGHKSVSWYQQVLGQGPQFIFQYYEKEERGRGNFPDRFSARQFPNYSSELNVNALLLGDSALYLCACQSTASGSHFYGYTFGSGTRLTVV.